The entry that follows covers one TCR beta chain sequence. Its antigen is as yet unknown. The source of the sample is a study of T cell responses to AZD1222 COVID-19 vaccine. The overall study: Some second doses came at about 4 weeks and others at about 12 weeks; these were pooled.

The table came from immunoSEQ multiplex PCR; TCRdb's copy has only in-frame clones and leaves some out. This sample yields 150,000 to 200,000 clones, of which roughly 90% are seen a single time; around 5.2% belongs to the top ten. Study results and caveats: Just five or six AZD1222 recipients tested seropositive at baseline.

This clonotype originated in an adult in good health. This sample comprised peripheral blood, obtained on day 0 of AZD1222 vaccination.

The CDR3, as DNA: TGTGCCAGCAGCCTGTCGTCAGCGGGCACAGATACGCAGTATTTT. Translated, it gives CASSLSSAGTDTQYF. The J gene is TRBJ2-3, the V gene TRBV5-4; possible D gene TRBD2, 5 bases. Per germline, CDR1 SGHNT and CDR2 YYREEE (reference sequence). CDR3 length equals 15 residues. Trimming cost V 4 bases and J 1 base, with 13 bases left between them. Complete variable domain (other parts from reference TRBV5-4 and TRBJ2-3): ETGVTQSPTHLIKTRGQQVTLRCSSQSGHNTVSWYQQALGQGPQFIFQYYREEENGRGNFPPRFSGLQFPNYSSELNVNALELDDSALYLCASSLSSAGTDTQYFGPGTRLTVL.